This T cell receptor (beta chain) appears in the sequencing data of a study of blood T cell repertoires in COVID-19. The CDR3 contains 13 residues. Trimming pared 1 base from V and 9 bases from J, leaving 7 bases between. Germline V lookup: CDR1 SGHTA, CDR2 FQGNSA. Adults between roughly 18 and 95 years of age took part from under 25 US areas. The method was immunoSEQ multiplex PCR; TCRdb's version includes in-frame clones alone and lacks a portion of them. The table lists a few hundred thousand clones, around 88% of them singletons, with about 15% in the top ten. The chain links TRBV7-2 to TRBJ1-6; D may be TRBD1 (5 bases). This TCR was sampled from a woman aged 45 to 65 with acute COVID-19. Sequencing was carried out using PBMCs or T cells enriched from blood (not recorded which). The CDR3 DNA is TGTGCCAGCAGCTTAGACGGGGGTTCACCCCTCCACTTT. Protein product: CASSLDGGSPLHF.